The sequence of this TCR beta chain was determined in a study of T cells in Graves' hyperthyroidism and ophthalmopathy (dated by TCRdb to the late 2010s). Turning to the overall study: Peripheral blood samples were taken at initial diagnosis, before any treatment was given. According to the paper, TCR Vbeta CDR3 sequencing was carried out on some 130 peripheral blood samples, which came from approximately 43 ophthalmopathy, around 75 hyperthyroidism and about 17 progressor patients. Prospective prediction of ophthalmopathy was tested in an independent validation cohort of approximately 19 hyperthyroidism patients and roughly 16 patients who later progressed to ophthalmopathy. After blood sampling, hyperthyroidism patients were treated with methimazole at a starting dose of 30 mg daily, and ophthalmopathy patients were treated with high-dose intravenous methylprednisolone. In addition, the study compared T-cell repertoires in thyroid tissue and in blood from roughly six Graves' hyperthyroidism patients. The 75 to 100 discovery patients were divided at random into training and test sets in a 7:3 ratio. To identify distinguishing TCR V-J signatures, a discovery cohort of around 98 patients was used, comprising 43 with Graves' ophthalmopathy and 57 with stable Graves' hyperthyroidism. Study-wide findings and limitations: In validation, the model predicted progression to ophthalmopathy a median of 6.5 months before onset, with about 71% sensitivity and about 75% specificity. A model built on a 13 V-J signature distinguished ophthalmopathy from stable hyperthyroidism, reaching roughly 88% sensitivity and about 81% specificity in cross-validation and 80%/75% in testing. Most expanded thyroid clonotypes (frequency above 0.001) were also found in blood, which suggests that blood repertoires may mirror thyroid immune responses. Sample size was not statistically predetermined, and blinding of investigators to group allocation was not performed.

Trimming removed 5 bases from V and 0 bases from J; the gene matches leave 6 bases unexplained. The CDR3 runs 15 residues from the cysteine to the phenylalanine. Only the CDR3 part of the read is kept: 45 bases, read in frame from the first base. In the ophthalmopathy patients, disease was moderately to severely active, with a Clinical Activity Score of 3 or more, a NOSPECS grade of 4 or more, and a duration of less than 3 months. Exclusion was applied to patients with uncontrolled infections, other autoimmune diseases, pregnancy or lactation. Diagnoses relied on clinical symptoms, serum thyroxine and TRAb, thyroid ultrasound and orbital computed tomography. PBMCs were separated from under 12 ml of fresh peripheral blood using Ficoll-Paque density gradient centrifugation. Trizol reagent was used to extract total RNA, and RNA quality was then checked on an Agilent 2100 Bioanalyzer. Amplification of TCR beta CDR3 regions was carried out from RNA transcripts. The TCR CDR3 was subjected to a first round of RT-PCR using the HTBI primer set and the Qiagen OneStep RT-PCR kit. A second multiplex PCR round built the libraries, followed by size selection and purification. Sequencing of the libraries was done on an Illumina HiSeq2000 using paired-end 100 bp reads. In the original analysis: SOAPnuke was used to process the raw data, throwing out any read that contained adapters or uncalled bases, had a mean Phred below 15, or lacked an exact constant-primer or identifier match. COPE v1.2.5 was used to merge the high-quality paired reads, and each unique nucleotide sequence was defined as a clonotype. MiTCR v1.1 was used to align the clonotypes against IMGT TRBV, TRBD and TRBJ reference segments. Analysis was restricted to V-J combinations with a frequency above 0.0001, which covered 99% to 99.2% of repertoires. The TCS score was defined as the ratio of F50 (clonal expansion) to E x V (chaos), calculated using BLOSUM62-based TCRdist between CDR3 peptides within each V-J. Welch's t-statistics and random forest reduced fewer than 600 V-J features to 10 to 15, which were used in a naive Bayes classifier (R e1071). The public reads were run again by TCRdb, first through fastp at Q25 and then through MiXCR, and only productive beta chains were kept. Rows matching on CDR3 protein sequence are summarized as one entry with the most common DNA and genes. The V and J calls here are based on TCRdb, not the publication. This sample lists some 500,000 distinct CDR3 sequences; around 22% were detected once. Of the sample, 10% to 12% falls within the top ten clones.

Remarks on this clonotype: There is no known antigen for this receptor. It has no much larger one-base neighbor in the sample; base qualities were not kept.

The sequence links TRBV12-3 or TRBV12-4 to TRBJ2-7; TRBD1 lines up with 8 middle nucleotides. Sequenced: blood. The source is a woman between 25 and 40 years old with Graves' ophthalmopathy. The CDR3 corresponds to CASSPSTGDSYEQYF. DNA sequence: TGTGCCAGCAGTCCCTCGACAGGGGACTCCTACGAGCAGTACTTC.